The 30 T cell receptor beta chains listed next were all sequenced from one sample in a study of blood T cell repertoires in COVID-19. Here immunoSEQ multiplex PCR was the method, and the copy in TCRdb shows in-frame clones only, minus some. Found here are over 250,000 clones, 75% to 90% of them singletons; the top ten hold approximately 10%. Input material: peripheral blood. These receptors all stem from an older woman with acute or convalescent COVID-19.

This chain links TRBV5-5 with TRBJ1-1; D unclear. V shed 3 bases and J shed 4 bases, with 16 bases lying between them. The CDR3 is 15 residues long. The V gene's germline CDR1 is SGHKS and CDR2 YYEKEE (reference sequence). The CDR3 coding sequence is TGTGCCAGCAGCTCATTAGGACGCGGGCCCACTGAAGCTTTCTTT. Amino acids: CASSSLGRGPTEAFF.

This clone was detected many times. The chain recombines TRBV19 with TRBJ1-1; D is unclear. V lost 2 bases, J lost 4 bases, and 11 bases lay in between. The germline gives CDR1 LNHDA, CDR2 SQIVND (reference sequence). The CDR3 sequence is 14 residues long. The CDR3 loop is CASSIMGVGTEAFF. CDR3 coding DNA: TGTGCCAGTAGTATAATGGGAGTGGGCACTGAAGCTTTCTTT.

This chain joins TRBV19 and TRBJ1-1; TRBD1 might be the D (6 bases). This CDR3 contains 16 residues. CDR1 and CDR2 (germline): LNHDA, SQIVND (reference sequence). The V end was cut by 5 bases, the J end by 1 base, with 17 bases between. The CDR3 loop is CASSVLGPGQNTEAFF. CDR3 DNA sequence: TGTGCCAGTAGTGTCCTGGGGCCGGGACAGAACACTGAAGCTTTCTTT. The variable domain in full, with the rest retrieved from reference TRBV19 and TRBJ1-1, is DGGITQSPKYLFRKEGQNVTLSCEQNLNHDAMYWYRQDPGQGLRLIYYSQIVNDFQKGDIAEGYSVSREKKESFPLTVTSAQKNPTAFYLCASSVLGPGQNTEAFFGQGTRLTVV.

This clone was observed once. The chain joins TRBV18 to TRBJ2-7, with TRBD1 matching 9 bases. The CDR3 sequence is 15 residues long. V lost 3 bases and J lost 1; bases outside the gene matches: 4. Germline V lookup: CDR1 KGHSH, CDR2 LQKENI. The CDR3 coding sequence is TGTGCCAGCTCACCCGGACAGGGGATGTCCTACGAGCAGTACTTC. This sequence encodes CASSPGQGMSYEQYF.

The chain uses TRBV5-1 and TRBJ2-1, with 7 bases matching TRBD1. This CDR3 region has 16 residues. Germline lookup yields CDR1 SGHRS and CDR2 YFSETQ. Trimming took 1 base from V and 6 from J; bases not matched to a gene: 10. CDR3 sequence reads: CASSLMSQGTRNEQFF. The DNA for the CDR3 is TGCGCCAGCAGCTTGATGTCACAGGGGACGCGCAATGAGCAGTTCTTC. The variable domain in full, completed from reference TRBV5-1 and TRBJ2-1, reads KAGVTQTPRYLIKTRGQQVTLSCSPISGHRSVSWYQQTPGQGLQFLFEYFSETQRNKGNFPGRFSGRQFSNSRSEMNVSTLELGDSALYLCASSLMSQGTRNEQFFGPGTRLTVL.

The rearrangement links TRBV6-5 to TRBJ2-1, with 8 nucleotides matching TRBD2. CDR3 length: 15 amino acids. V was pared by 6 bases and J by 4 bases, with 8 bases of the junction left unmatched. CDR1 and CDR2 from the germline V gene are MNHEY and SVGAGI. The CDR3: CASSRGLAGYNEQFF. The DNA of the CDR3 is TGTGCCAGCAGCCGGGGGCTAGCGGGTTACAATGAGCAGTTCTTC.

This rearrangement joins TRBV5-1 to TRBJ1-1; the match to TRBD1 covers 7 bases. Germline V lookup: CDR1 SGHRS, CDR2 YFSETQ. V lost 4 bases to trimming and J lost 0 bases; unmatched junction nucleotides: 12. This CDR3 comprises 17 residues. The CDR3 region is CASSVQGLGDMNTEAFF. The DNA for the CDR3 is TGCGCCAGCAGCGTACAGGGGCTAGGGGATATGAACACTGAAGCTTTCTTT.

This chain connects TRBV30 to TRBJ1-2, with a weak D call TRBD1 (5 bases). V dropped 7 bases and J dropped 2 bases, with 14 bases sitting between them. Germline CDR1 is GTSNPN and CDR2 is SVGIG (reference sequence). The CDR3 spans 13 residues. The CDR3 nucleotides are TGTGCCTTTTACCAGGGCGCCAACTATGGCTACACCTTC. It yields the protein CAFYQGANYGYTF.

This clone came up a few times. CDR3 protein: CASSRRTGGYSPLHF. DNA of the CDR3: TGTGCCAGTAGTCGACGGACAGGGGGCTATTCACCCCTCCACTTT. V gene TRBV19 combines with J gene TRBJ1-6, with TRBD1 identical over 11 bases. J lost 8 bases, V lost 5 bases, and 5 bases had no gene match. This CDR3 region has 15 residues. Germline V gives CDR1 LNHDA, CDR2 SQIVND (reference sequence).

V is TRBV5-8 and J is TRBJ2-5; D is perhaps TRBD1 (6 bases). V gave up 5 bases and J gave up 5 bases, with 16 bases separating them. The germline V gene encodes CDR1 SGHTS and CDR2 YDEGEE. The CDR3 is 14 amino acids. The CDR3 region has the DNA TGTGCCAGCAGTCCGACAGGCAGCAGGGAGACCCAGTACTTC. This gives the protein CASSPTGSRETQYF.

The chain recombines TRBV3-1 (or the pseudogene TRBV3-2) with TRBJ2-6, with D unresolved. CDR3 length: 18 residues. Trimming left V 4 bases short and J 0 bases short, with 16 bases between. The germline gives CDR1 LGHDT, CDR2 YNNKEL (reference sequence). CDR3 protein: CASSPRVEALSGANVLTF. CDR3 DNA sequence: TGTGCCAGCAGCCCACGTGTCGAGGCTCTCTCTGGGGCCAACGTCCTGACTTTC.

This chain connects TRBV7-2 to TRBJ1-1; possible D gene TRBD1, 6 bases. The CDR3 totals 16 residues. Trimming pared 2 bases from V and 1 base from J, leaving 14 bases between. CDR1 is SGHTA, CDR2 FQGNSA, per germline. The CDR3 sequence is CASSLIAGATNTEAFF. DNA of the CDR3: TGTGCCAGCAGCTTAATAGCGGGGGCGACGAACACTGAAGCTTTCTTT. Full variable domain (missing parts from reference TRBV7-2 and TRBJ1-1): GAGVSQSPSNKVTEKGKDVELRCDPISGHTALYWYRQSLGQGLEFLIYFQGNSAPDKSGLPSDRFSAERTGGSVSTLTIQRTQQEDSAVYLCASSLIAGATNTEAFFGQGTRLTVV.

The chain uses TRBV21-1 and TRBJ2-1; TRBD2, the D gene given by the table, was not confirmed from the DNA. TRBV21-1 is deemed a pseudogene. CDR3 length: 16 residues. For the CDR3, the DNA is TGTGCCAGCAGCGAAACGACTAGCGGGGGGGCAAACGAGCAGTTCTTC. This sequence encodes CASSETTSGGANEQFF.

This sequence joins TRBV13 and TRBJ1-2; D is possibly TRBD1 (6 bases). Germline values: CDR1 PRHDT, CDR2 FYEKMQ (reference sequence). Trimming removed 8 bases from V and 8 bases from J, with 21 bases in between. There are 14 residues in the CDR3. For the CDR3, the DNA is TGTGCCAGCGGATTACAAGGACAGCGGTACGGCTACACCTTC. Its protein is CASGLQGQRYGYTF.

The V call is TRBV6-5, the J call TRBJ1-1, with 9 bases that match TRBD1. The ends lost 5 bases at V and 6 bases at J; junction bases unmatched: 10. This CDR3 has 15 residues. Germline V gene data show CDR1 as MNHEY and CDR2 as SVGAGI. CDR3 nucleotides: TGTGCCAGCAGTACCGGGACAGGGTTCGTTCCTGAAGCTTTCTTT. As protein: CASSTGTGFVPEAFF.

This chain uses TRBV4-2 with TRBJ2-5; D possibly corresponds to TRBD1 (5 bases). CDR1 LGHNA and CDR2 YNFKEQ come from the germline V gene. CDR3 length: 17 amino acids. V was shortened by 0 bases and J by 0 bases, with 14 bases between the two germline ends. The CDR3 coding sequence is TGTGCCAGCAGCCAAGATTGGGGCGGATCGTACCAAGAGACCCAGTACTTC. Translating it yields CASSQDWGGSYQETQYF.

The CDR3 DNA reads as TGTGCCAGCTCTCCATCCCGGACAGGTTTACAGGAAAAACTGTTTTTT. It codes for CASSPSRTGLQEKLFF. The chain combines TRBV18 with TRBJ1-4; 7 nucleotides agree with TRBD1. V shed 6 bases and J 8 bases; nucleotides not matched to a gene: 15. In germline, CDR1 is KGHSH, CDR2 LQKENI. This CDR3 contains 16 residues.

The rearrangement joins TRBV19 to TRBJ1-2; 7 positions match TRBD1. The J segment lost 4 bases and the V segment lost 5 bases, leaving 4 bases of the junction unmatched. Germline V gene data show CDR1 as LNHDA and CDR2 as SQIVND (reference sequence). The CDR3 contains 13 residues. CDR3 protein: CASSEGAFYGYTF. CDR3 bases: TGTGCCAGTAGTGAGGGGGCCTTCTATGGCTACACCTTC.

J is TRBJ1-1 and V is TRBV29-1, with 8 positions matching TRBD1. Trimming at V came to 6 bases and at J to 1 base, leaving 7 bases not matched to a gene. CDR3 length: 14 residues. Per germline, CDR1 SQVTM and CDR2 ANQGSEA. CDR3 in amino acids: CSVLGQGANTEAFF. DNA for the CDR3: TGCAGCGTCCTAGGACAGGGAGCGAACACTGAAGCTTTCTTT.

The chain is built from TRBV27 and TRBJ1-2, with D possibly matching TRBD1 (5 bases). Trimming pared 6 bases from V and 4 bases from J, leaving 15 bases between. From germline, CDR1 is MNHEY and CDR2 SMNVEV (reference sequence). The CDR3 runs to 14 residues. The CDR3 loop is CASSPMGLSYGYTF. As DNA, the CDR3 is TGTGCCAGCAGCCCAATGGGACTGTCCTATGGCTACACCTTC.

V usage is TRBV2 and J usage is TRBJ1-5; TRBD1 matches 8 bases. CDR1 and CDR2 from the germline V gene are SNHLY and FYNNEI. V shed 2 bases and J 6 bases; nucleotides not matched to a gene: 6. The CDR3 is made up of 15 amino acids. This chain's CDR3 is CASSEHGQGSQPQHF. The CDR3 DNA reads as TGTGCCAGCAGTGAACACGGACAGGGATCTCAGCCCCAGCATTTT.

The rearrangement joins TRBV5-1 to TRBJ2-5; D might be TRBD2 (6 bases). Germline V gene lookup returns CDR1 SGHRS and CDR2 YFSETQ. This CDR3 is built from 18 residues. Trimming removed 0 bases from V and 2 bases from J, with 20 bases in between. The CDR3 DNA is TGCGCCAGCAGCTTGGCGGCACCGGGTTCCCGGGGGCAAGAGACCCAGTACTTC. As protein: CASSLAAPGSRGQETQYF.

The chain uses TRBV7-9 and TRBJ1-3, with 9 bases that match TRBD1. This CDR3 spans 15 amino acids. Germline CDR1 reads SEHNR; CDR2 reads FQNEAQ (reference sequence). V dropped 4 bases and J dropped 3; count of bases not matched to a gene: 4. CDR3 sequence reads: CASSSPDRGGNTIYF. The CDR3 DNA is TGTGCCAGCAGCTCCCCGGACAGGGGTGGAAACACCATATATTTT.

The chain joins TRBV6-1 to TRBJ2-5, with D possibly TRBD1 on 5 matching bases. With 2 bases removed from V and 4 bases from J, the gap between germline ends came to 14 bases. Germline CDR1 MNHNS, CDR2 SASEGT. The CDR3 length is 15 residues. The CDR3 region has the DNA TGTGCCAGCAGTGAACAGGGAAAATTCGGAGAGACCCAGTACTTC. Amino acids: CASSEQGKFGETQYF.

CDR3 sequence reads: CASSLVEVTEAFF. The CDR3 DNA reads TGTGCCAGCAGCTTAGTAGAGGTCACTGAAGCTTTCTTT. The chain has TRBV7-9 and TRBJ1-1; D is unresolved. The V and J ends lost 1 base and 4 bases respectively, with 7 bases between them. The CDR3 extends over 13 amino acids. The germline V gene has CDR1 SEHNR and CDR2 FQNEAQ (reference sequence).

The rearrangement uses TRBV11-2 and TRBJ2-3, with TRBD2 matching over 8 bases. Per germline, CDR1 SGHAT and CDR2 FQNNGV. The CDR3 covers 15 residues. V lost 5 bases, J lost 2 bases, and 6 bases stayed unmatched. In DNA form, the CDR3 reads TGTGCCAGCAGCCCCCAGCGGGGGTTCACAGATACGCAGTATTTT. Protein: CASSPQRGFTDTQYF.

Turning to this clone: This sample also contains other DNA sequences that code for the same CDR3. The rearrangement uses TRBV24-1 and TRBJ1-3, with D perhaps TRBD1 (5 bases). CDR3 length: 15 residues. CDR1 and CDR2 from the germline V gene are KGHDR and SFDVKD. V lost 2 bases to trimming and J lost 1 base, with 8 bases between them. In DNA form, the CDR3 reads TGTGCCACCAGTGATTCCCGGGGGTCTGGAAACACCATATATTTT. Amino acid sequence: CATSDSRGSGNTIYF.

The V gene is TRBV5-5, the J gene TRBJ1-6, with D unresolved. Germline loops: CDR1 SGHKS, CDR2 YYEKEE (reference sequence). V gave up 2 bases and J gave up 10 bases, with 13 bases separating them. The CDR3 extends over 14 amino acids. This CDR3 reads CASSLAPLVSPLHF. The DNA of the CDR3 is TGTGCCAGCAGCTTAGCCCCCCTGGTCTCACCCCTCCACTTT.

This clone was recorded once. The chain employs TRBV5-8 and TRBJ2-2; TRBD2 matches 13 bases. V lost 9 bases to trimming and J lost 2 bases; unmatched junction nucleotides: 16. This CDR3 region has 19 residues. Germline values: CDR1 SGHTS, CDR2 YDEGEE. The CDR3 bases are TGTGCCACCAACCCCAGCCTCACTAGCGGGGGGGCAAACACCGGGGAGCTGTTTTTT. This sequence encodes CATNPSLTSGGANTGELFF.

In its sample, this clone was seen once. The chain carries TRBV30 and TRBJ2-3; TRBD2 agrees at 7 bases. The ends lost 2 bases at V and 2 bases at J; junction bases unmatched: 1. Germline lookup yields CDR1 GTSNPN and CDR2 SVGIG (reference sequence). The CDR3 extends over 13 amino acids. As DNA, the CDR3 is TGTGCCTGGAGTAGCGGGGTCACAGATACGCAGTATTTT. As protein: CAWSSGVTDTQYF.